A selection of T cell receptor beta chains follows, all from one sample in a study of T cell changes during pregnancy in multiple sclerosis. The table came from immunoSEQ multiplex PCR; TCRdb's copy has only in-frame clones and leaves some out. The sample includes 35,000 to 40,000 clones, about 92% of them seen just once. The sequencing used CD8+ T cells from peripheral blood mononuclear cells, collected in the third trimester of pregnancy. Receptor source: a female donor with multiple sclerosis, enrolled in a pregnancy study. The CDR3 runs from the conserved cysteine through the conserved F or W. A D gene is named only where the DNA matches it firmly. Size tells how often a clone was seen (once, few, many) or the class of an expanded clone, and some rows leave it out.

CDR3 DNA: TGTGCCAGCAGCCCGTACAGGGACGATAGAACAGATACGCAGTATTTT; CDR3 protein: CASSPYRDDRTDTQYF; J gene: TRBJ2-3; D gene: -; V gene: TRBV7-6; clone size: -
CDR3 DNA: TGTGCCAGCGCGCCATCTAGCTCTAATACGCAGTATTTT; CDR3 protein: CASAPSSSNTQYF; J gene: TRBJ2-3; D gene: -; V gene: TRBV6-4; clone size: few
CDR3 DNA: TGTGCCAGCAGCTCCGGGACAGTCACAGATACGCAGTATTTT; CDR3 protein: CASSSGTVTDTQYF; J gene: TRBJ2-3; D gene: TRBD1; V gene: TRBV13; clone size: -
CDR3 DNA: TGTGCCAGCAGTTCGACGACAGGGAGGATGTCGGAGACCCAATACTTC; CDR3 protein: CASSSTTGRMSETQYF; J gene: TRBJ2-5; D gene: -; V gene: TRBV27; clone size: -
CDR3 DNA: TGTGCCACCCAACTAAACTCCTACAATGAGCAGTTCTTC; CDR3 protein: CATQLNSYNEQFF; J gene: TRBJ2-1; D gene: -; V gene: TRBV28; clone size: -
CDR3 DNA: TGTGCCAGCAGCTTAGGAGGCGGGGGCGGCCTCTACGAGCAGTACTTC; CDR3 protein: CASSLGGGGGLYEQYF; J gene: TRBJ2-7; D gene: -; V gene: TRBV13; clone size: -
CDR3 DNA: TGTGCCAGCAGCTCTCTGACTAGCGGATTTACCTACGAGCAGTACTTC; CDR3 protein: CASSSLTSGFTYEQYF; J gene: TRBJ2-7; D gene: TRBD2; V gene: TRBV7-9; clone size: once
CDR3 DNA: TGTGCCAGCAGCCAAGGCCTACTAGCGGAGCGCGAGTCGGGGGCCCCTTACGAGCAGTACTTC; CDR3 protein: CASSQGLLAERESGAPYEQYF; J gene: TRBJ2-7; D gene: TRBD2; V gene: TRBV4-2; clone size: -
CDR3 DNA: TGTGCCAGCAGTTTGGCGGGGGGGAATGAGCAGTTCTTC; CDR3 protein: CASSLAGGNEQFF; J gene: TRBJ2-1; D gene: TRBD2; V gene: TRBV27; clone size: -
CDR3 DNA: TGTGCCAGTAGTAAACAGGGGGTCTACGAGCAGTACTTC; CDR3 protein: CASSKQGVYEQYF; J gene: TRBJ2-7; D gene: TRBD1; V gene: TRBV19; clone size: -
CDR3 DNA: TGTGCCAGTAGTAAAATAACAGATAGCAATCAGCCCCAGCATTTT; CDR3 protein: CASSKITDSNQPQHF; J gene: TRBJ1-5; D gene: -; V gene: TRBV19; clone size: once
CDR3 DNA: TGTGCCAGTTCGGGACTAAAACGCGAGACCCAGTACTTC; CDR3 protein: CASSGLKRETQYF; J gene: TRBJ2-5; D gene: TRBD2; V gene: TRBV28; clone size: -
CDR3 DNA: TGCAGCGTTGAATTAAGGGGGAACTACGAGCAGTACTTC; CDR3 protein: CSVELRGNYEQYF; J gene: TRBJ2-7; D gene: -; V gene: TRBV29-1; clone size: -
CDR3 DNA: TGTGCCAGCAGTTTGCGGGGGAGCAATCAGCCCCAGCATTTT; CDR3 protein: CASSLRGSNQPQHF; J gene: TRBJ1-5; D gene: -; V gene: TRBV27; clone size: -
CDR3 DNA: TGTGCCAGCAGTGACTCCGGGGGAGGCGAGGCAGATACGCAGTATTTT; CDR3 protein: CASSDSGGGEADTQYF; J gene: TRBJ2-3; D gene: -; V gene: TRBV6-4; clone size: few
CDR3 DNA: TGTGCCAGCAGTCCCGGTCCCGAAACGAGGAATGAGCAGTTCTTC; CDR3 protein: CASSPGPETRNEQFF; J gene: TRBJ2-1; D gene: -; V gene: TRBV27; clone size: -
CDR3 DNA: TGTGCCAGCAGCATATTACAGGAAGAACAGTATCTTAGGGCTGAAGCTTTCTTT; CDR3 protein: CASSILQEEQYLRAEAFF; J gene: TRBJ1-1; D gene: -; V gene: TRBV7-9; clone size: -
CDR3 DNA: TGTGCCAGCAGCTTGGGCGAGACAGCTTACGAGCAGTACTTC; CDR3 protein: CASSLGETAYEQYF; J gene: TRBJ2-7; D gene: -; V gene: TRBV5-4; clone size: -
CDR3 DNA: TGTGCCAGTAGCGGACAGTTAGCGGGAGGAGACGGGGAGCTGTTTTTT; CDR3 protein: CASSGQLAGGDGELFF; J gene: TRBJ2-2; D gene: TRBD2; V gene: TRBV19; clone size: once
CDR3 DNA: TGTGCCAGTAGTCCCTGGGAGACTAATGAAAAACTGTTTTTT; CDR3 protein: CASSPWETNEKLFF; J gene: TRBJ1-4; D gene: -; V gene: TRBV19; clone size: -
CDR3 DNA: TGTGCCAGCAGTTCCGGGGGGACTAGCGGGAGTACCTACGAGCAGTACTTC; CDR3 protein: CASSSGGTSGSTYEQYF; J gene: TRBJ2-7; D gene: TRBD2; V gene: TRBV25-1; clone size: -
CDR3 DNA: TGTGCCAGCAGCACCGAAGTAGCGGGGTTGAGCTCCTACAATGAGCAGTTCTTC; CDR3 protein: CASSTEVAGLSSYNEQFF; J gene: TRBJ2-1; D gene: TRBD2; V gene: TRBV9; clone size: -
CDR3 DNA: TGTGCCAGCAGCTTAGTAGGACAGGGAGGCCAAGAGACCCAGTACTTC; CDR3 protein: CASSLVGQGGQETQYF; J gene: TRBJ2-5; D gene: TRBD1; V gene: TRBV7-8; clone size: once
CDR3 DNA: TGTGCCAGCAGCCTACGACTGCGCAGCTACGAGCAGTACTTC; CDR3 protein: CASSLRLRSYEQYF; J gene: TRBJ2-7; D gene: -; V gene: TRBV5-6; clone size: -
CDR3 DNA: TGTGCCAGCAGGACCGGGACTAGTTCCTACAATGAGCAGTTCTTC; CDR3 protein: CASRTGTSSYNEQFF; J gene: TRBJ2-1; D gene: TRBD2; V gene: TRBV6-5; clone size: -
CDR3 DNA: TGTGCCAGCAGCCAAGAGGAGGGGAAAAGCGATGAGCAGTTCTTC; CDR3 protein: CASSQEEGKSDEQFF; J gene: TRBJ2-1; D gene: -; V gene: TRBV4-2; clone size: -
CDR3 DNA: TGTGCCAGCAGGACAGGGGGCGGGGCAGATACGCAGTATTTT; CDR3 protein: CASRTGGGADTQYF; J gene: TRBJ2-3; D gene: TRBD1; V gene: TRBV7-3; clone size: -
CDR3 DNA: TGTGCCAGCAGTGAACGACAGATGTTAAACTATGGCTACACCTTC; CDR3 protein: CASSERQMLNYGYTF; J gene: TRBJ1-2; D gene: -; V gene: TRBV6-4; clone size: -
CDR3 DNA: TGTGCCAGCAGCCCGTTACCGGGACACAGCTCCTACGAGCAGTACTTC; CDR3 protein: CASSPLPGHSSYEQYF; J gene: TRBJ2-7; D gene: -; V gene: TRBV7-9; clone size: -
CDR3 DNA: TGTGCTAGTGCCCCGGCAGGGGGCGCAGATACGCAGTATTTT; CDR3 protein: CASAPAGGADTQYF; J gene: TRBJ2-3; D gene: TRBD1; V gene: TRBV12-5; clone size: -
CDR3 DNA: TGTGCCAGCAGCTTGACAGGGACCCACGAGCAGTACTTC; CDR3 protein: CASSLTGTHEQYF; J gene: TRBJ2-7; D gene: -; V gene: TRBV5-5; clone size: few
CDR3 DNA: TGTGCCAGCTCACCCGGAGATACGCAGTATTTT; CDR3 protein: CASSPGDTQYF; J gene: TRBJ2-3; D gene: -; V gene: TRBV18; clone size: -
CDR3 DNA: TGTGCCAGCAAGGGGGCCAAAAACATTCAGTACTTC; CDR3 protein: CASKGAKNIQYF; J gene: TRBJ2-4; D gene: -; V gene: TRBV2; clone size: -
CDR3 DNA: TGTGCCAGCAGCTTGGTACAGACTAGCTCCTACGAGCAGTACTTC; CDR3 protein: CASSLVQTSSYEQYF; J gene: TRBJ2-7; D gene: -; V gene: TRBV5-6; clone size: -
CDR3 DNA: TGCGCCAGCAGCCAAGAGAGCAGGGGTCTCTACGAGCAGTACTTC; CDR3 protein: CASSQESRGLYEQYF; J gene: TRBJ2-7; D gene: -; V gene: TRBV4-3; clone size: -
CDR3 DNA: TGTGCCAGCAGTTTATTTTCGGGAGGGTCGGATACGCAGTATTTT; CDR3 protein: CASSLFSGGSDTQYF; J gene: TRBJ2-3; D gene: TRBD2; V gene: TRBV27; clone size: -
CDR3 DNA: TGCGCCAGCAGCCAAGATCGAACTAGCGGCTACACAGATACGCAGTATTTT; CDR3 protein: CASSQDRTSGYTDTQYF; J gene: TRBJ2-3; D gene: TRBD2; V gene: TRBV4-3; clone size: -
CDR3 DNA: TGTGCCAGCAGACTAGCGGGAAATTACAATGAGCAGTTCTTC; CDR3 protein: CASRLAGNYNEQFF; J gene: TRBJ2-1; D gene: TRBD2; V gene: TRBV28; clone size: -